These T cell receptor beta chains were read from a single sample in a study of graft-versus-host responses after intestinal transplantation. The method was immunoSEQ multiplex PCR; TCRdb's version includes in-frame clones alone and lacks a portion of them. Here the sample spans fewer than 95,000 clones, 90% to 95% being singletons. The antigens for these receptors are not known. Here the sequenced sample was unstimulated CD8+ T cells sorted from spleen or lymph node cells, taken before intestinal transplant. These receptors were collected from a human donor who received an intestinal transplant. CDR3s include the opening cysteine and the closing phenylalanine or tryptophan. Each record gives: CDR3 protein, CDR3 DNA, D gene, V gene, J gene, clone size. D genes are given only for firm matches. Clone size is not always given. Where it is, it says once, few, many or a class for expanded clones.

CDR3 protein: CASSLQGRAEAFF; CDR3 DNA: TGTGCCAGCAGCCTACAGGGAAGGGCTGAAGCTTTCTTT; D gene: .; V gene: TRBV27; J gene: TRBJ1-1; clone size: .
CDR3 protein: CASSEGIGGRLGPYNEQFF; CDR3 DNA: TGTGCCAGCAGCGAGGGGATTGGCGGGAGACTTGGTCCCTACAATGAGCAGTTCTTC; D gene: TRBD2; V gene: TRBV9; J gene: TRBJ2-1; clone size: .
CDR3 protein: CASTDFGGETEAFF; CDR3 DNA: TGTGCCAGCACCGACTTCGGCGGGGAAACTGAAGCTTTCTTT; D gene: .; V gene: TRBV28; J gene: TRBJ1-1; clone size: .
CDR3 protein: CASSLSGHPLEAFF; CDR3 DNA: TGTGCCAGCAGCTTATCCGGACATCCCCTAGAAGCTTTCTTT; D gene: .; V gene: TRBV7-9; J gene: TRBJ1-1; clone size: .
CDR3 protein: CASSEGQGAGYEQFF; CDR3 DNA: TGTGCCAGCAGTGAAGGACAGGGGGCGGGGTATGAGCAGTTCTTC; D gene: TRBD1; V gene: TRBV2; J gene: TRBJ2-1; clone size: .
CDR3 protein: CASSGPGTSGIYNEQFF; CDR3 DNA: TGTGCCAGCAGTGGTCCCGGGACTAGCGGGATCTACAATGAGCAGTTCTTC; D gene: TRBD2; V gene: TRBV6-1; J gene: TRBJ2-1; clone size: .
CDR3 protein: CSVEDEWAGSTSTDTQYF; CDR3 DNA: TGCAGCGTTGAAGATGAGTGGGCGGGAAGTACTAGCACAGATACGCAGTATTTT; D gene: .; V gene: TRBV29-1; J gene: TRBJ2-3; clone size: .
CDR3 protein: CASSLSLSLVHGYTF; CDR3 DNA: TGTGCCAGCAGTTTATCCCTTTCATTAGTCCATGGCTACACCTTC; D gene: .; V gene: TRBV27; J gene: TRBJ1-2; clone size: .
CDR3 protein: CASSMAGGRTEAFF; CDR3 DNA: TGTGCCAGTAGTATGGCAGGGGGCCGCACTGAAGCTTTCTTT; D gene: TRBD1; V gene: TRBV19; J gene: TRBJ1-1; clone size: .
CDR3 protein: CASSSGTSGPQETQYF; CDR3 DNA: TGTGCCAGCAGCTCCGGGACTAGCGGTCCACAAGAGACCCAGTACTTC; D gene: TRBD2; V gene: TRBV13; J gene: TRBJ2-5; clone size: .
CDR3 protein: CAIGRAGGRNEQFF; CDR3 DNA: TGTGCCATCGGACGAGCGGGAGGGCGAAATGAGCAGTTCTTC; D gene: TRBD2; V gene: TRBV10-3; J gene: TRBJ2-1; clone size: .
CDR3 protein: CASSAVAGGSYNEQFF; CDR3 DNA: TGTGCCAGCAGCGCGGTAGCGGGAGGCTCCTACAATGAGCAGTTCTTC; D gene: TRBD2; V gene: TRBV7-9; J gene: TRBJ2-1; clone size: .
CDR3 protein: CASRRPDRGNYEQYF; CDR3 DNA: TGTGCCAGCAGACGCCCGGACAGGGGGAACTACGAGCAGTACTTC; D gene: TRBD1; V gene: TRBV28; J gene: TRBJ2-7; clone size: .
CDR3 protein: CATSRRLALGEETQYF; CDR3 DNA: TGTGCCACCAGCAGGCGACTAGCATTAGGTGAGGAGACCCAGTACTTC; D gene: TRBD2; V gene: TRBV15; J gene: TRBJ2-5; clone size: .
CDR3 protein: CASSLSGGNQPQHF; CDR3 DNA: TGTGCCAGCAGTTTATCTGGAGGAAATCAGCCCCAGCATTTT; D gene: .; V gene: TRBV27; J gene: TRBJ1-5; clone size: .
CDR3 protein: CASSGFRDTDNEQFF; CDR3 DNA: TGCGCCAGCAGCGGATTCCGGGACACAGACAATGAGCAGTTCTTC; D gene: .; V gene: TRBV5-1; J gene: TRBJ2-1; clone size: .
CDR3 protein: CATSRDRGGIYGYTF; CDR3 DNA: TGTGCCACCAGCAGAGACAGAGGGGGAATCTATGGCTACACCTTC; D gene: .; V gene: TRBV15; J gene: TRBJ1-2; clone size: few
CDR3 protein: CASSLEGRQYEQYF; CDR3 DNA: TGTGCCAGCAGCTTAGAGGGGCGGCAATACGAGCAGTACTTC; D gene: .; V gene: TRBV7-6; J gene: TRBJ2-7; clone size: .
CDR3 protein: CASSIGTSGYNEQFF; CDR3 DNA: TGTGCCAGTAGTATTGGGACTAGCGGTTACAATGAGCAGTTCTTC; D gene: TRBD2; V gene: TRBV19; J gene: TRBJ2-1; clone size: .
CDR3 protein: CASSLYGSTQETQYF; CDR3 DNA: TGTGCCAGCAGTTTATATGGGAGTACTCAAGAGACCCAGTACTTC; D gene: .; V gene: TRBV27; J gene: TRBJ2-5; clone size: .
CDR3 protein: CASTLIGGRGDIQYF; CDR3 DNA: TGTGCCAGCACCCTAATCGGGGGGCGGGGGGACATTCAGTACTTC; D gene: TRBD2; V gene: TRBV27; J gene: TRBJ2-4; clone size: .
CDR3 protein: CASSQPLRNEQFF; CDR3 DNA: TGTGCCAGCAGCCAACCCCTGAGGAATGAGCAGTTCTTC; D gene: .; V gene: TRBV4-2; J gene: TRBJ2-1; clone size: .
CDR3 protein: CASTLARDRGYEQYF; CDR3 DNA: TGTGCCAGCACCCTTGCCCGTGACCGAGGTTACGAGCAGTACTTC; D gene: .; V gene: TRBV28; J gene: TRBJ2-7; clone size: .
CDR3 protein: CASSENTAFYEQYF; CDR3 DNA: TGTGCCAGCAGCGAAAACACAGCATTCTACGAGCAGTACTTC; D gene: .; V gene: TRBV9; J gene: TRBJ2-7; clone size: .
CDR3 protein: CASTPGSSYNEQFF; CDR3 DNA: TGTGCCAGCACCCCCGGGAGCTCCTACAATGAGCAGTTCTTC; D gene: .; V gene: TRBV27; J gene: TRBJ2-1; clone size: .
CDR3 protein: CASSPAAGTDYEQYF; CDR3 DNA: TGTGCCAGCAGTCCCGCTGCCGGGACAGACTACGAGCAGTACTTC; D gene: TRBD1; V gene: TRBV7-9; J gene: TRBJ2-7; clone size: .
CDR3 protein: CASSQEAGTNPTDTQYF; CDR3 DNA: TGTGCCAGCAGCCAAGAAGCGGGAACGAATCCCACAGATACGCAGTATTTT; D gene: TRBD2; V gene: TRBV4-2; J gene: TRBJ2-3; clone size: .
CDR3 protein: CASSQSLGRGRTDTQYF; CDR3 DNA: TGCGCCAGCAGCCAATCATTGGGGCGGGGGCGCACAGATACGCAGTATTTT; D gene: .; V gene: TRBV4-1; J gene: TRBJ2-3; clone size: .
CDR3 protein: CASSQGRASSYEQYF; CDR3 DNA: TGTGCCAGCAGCCAAGGGCGGGCAAGCTCCTACGAGCAGTACTTC; D gene: .; V gene: TRBV14; J gene: TRBJ2-7; clone size: .
CDR3 protein: CASSIVGGGNTGELFF; CDR3 DNA: TGTGCCAGTAGTATAGTAGGCGGGGGTAACACCGGGGAGCTGTTTTTT; D gene: TRBD2; V gene: TRBV19; J gene: TRBJ2-2; clone size: .
CDR3 protein: CASSLTGLRLNTEAFF; CDR3 DNA: TGTGCCAGCAGCCTCACAGGGCTAAGACTGAACACTGAAGCTTTCTTT; D gene: .; V gene: TRBV7-9; J gene: TRBJ1-1; clone size: .
CDR3 protein: CASRRGESYEQYF; CDR3 DNA: TGTGCCAGCAGGCGGGGGGAGAGCTACGAGCAGTACTTC; D gene: TRBD2; V gene: TRBV27; J gene: TRBJ2-7; clone size: .
CDR3 protein: CSVEQGFEAFF; CDR3 DNA: TGCAGCGTCGAGCAGGGATTTGAAGCTTTCTTT; D gene: .; V gene: TRBV29-1; J gene: TRBJ1-1; clone size: .
CDR3 protein: CASSLGGGDGYTF; CDR3 DNA: TGTGCCAGCAGCCTAGGGGGCGGGGATGGCTACACCTTC; D gene: TRBD1; V gene: TRBV13; J gene: TRBJ1-2; clone size: .
CDR3 protein: CASSQGTGTGGDEQYF; CDR3 DNA: TGCGCCAGCAGCCAAGGAACCGGGACAGGGGGAGACGAGCAGTACTTC; D gene: TRBD1; V gene: TRBV4-3; J gene: TRBJ2-7; clone size: .
CDR3 protein: CASSFSPGYTEAFF; CDR3 DNA: TGTGCCAGCAGCTTTTCCCCAGGGTACACTGAAGCTTTCTTT; D gene: .; V gene: TRBV13; J gene: TRBJ1-1; clone size: .
CDR3 protein: CASTLVPQGSGEGYTF; CDR3 DNA: TGTGCCAGCACCCTCGTCCCCCAGGGGTCGGGTGAGGGCTACACCTTC; D gene: .; V gene: TRBV7-9; J gene: TRBJ1-2; clone size: .
CDR3 protein: CASSFFAGGPVEQFF; CDR3 DNA: TGTGCCAGTAGCTTCTTTGCGGGAGGGCCGGTTGAGCAGTTCTTC; D gene: TRBD2; V gene: TRBV19; J gene: TRBJ2-1; clone size: .
CDR3 protein: CASSLAPLGVLAGGIYNEQFF; CDR3 DNA: TGCGCCAGCAGCTTGGCCCCACTTGGCGTACTAGCGGGAGGGATCTACAATGAGCAGTTCTTC; D gene: TRBD2; V gene: TRBV5-1; J gene: TRBJ2-1; clone size: .
CDR3 protein: CASTRTSGGVYEQYF; CDR3 DNA: TGTGCCAGCACCAGGACTAGCGGGGGAGTCTACGAGCAGTACTTC; D gene: TRBD2; V gene: TRBV5-6; J gene: TRBJ2-7; clone size: .
CDR3 protein: CASSLTSPPETQYF; CDR3 DNA: TGCGCCAGCAGCCTGACTAGTCCTCCAGAGACCCAGTACTTC; D gene: .; V gene: TRBV4-3; J gene: TRBJ2-5; clone size: .
CDR3 protein: CSVDRKLDYGYTF; CDR3 DNA: TGCAGCGTCGACAGGAAGCTCGACTATGGCTACACCTTC; D gene: .; V gene: TRBV29-1; J gene: TRBJ1-2; clone size: .
CDR3 protein: CASSQGAPGYEQYF; CDR3 DNA: TGCGCCAGCAGCCAAGGGGCCCCTGGGTACGAGCAGTACTTC; D gene: .; V gene: TRBV4-1; J gene: TRBJ2-7; clone size: .
CDR3 protein: CASSGHGESNTEAFF; CDR3 DNA: TGCGCCAGCAGTGGACATGGAGAGTCGAACACTGAAGCTTTCTTT; D gene: .; V gene: TRBV5-1; J gene: TRBJ1-1; clone size: .
CDR3 protein: CASSLVVGTYEQYF; CDR3 DNA: TGTGCCAGCAGCTTAGTGGTCGGTACCTACGAGCAGTACTTC; D gene: .; V gene: TRBV11-2; J gene: TRBJ2-7; clone size: .
CDR3 protein: CASSAGSATDTQYF; CDR3 DNA: TGCGCCAGCAGCGCAGGGTCTGCGACAGATACGCAGTATTTT; D gene: .; V gene: TRBV4-3; J gene: TRBJ2-3; clone size: .
CDR3 protein: CASSLGSGYNEQFF; CDR3 DNA: TGTGCCAGCAGCTTGGGTAGCGGCTACAATGAGCAGTTCTTC; D gene: .; V gene: TRBV5-6; J gene: TRBJ2-1; clone size: once
CDR3 protein: CAWSVDLGDEQYF; CDR3 DNA: TGTGCCTGGAGTGTTGATCTCGGGGACGAGCAGTACTTC; D gene: .; V gene: TRBV30; J gene: TRBJ2-7; clone size: .
CDR3 protein: CASSPWTGEDYEQYF; CDR3 DNA: TGTGCCAGTAGTCCCTGGACAGGGGAGGACTACGAGCAGTACTTC; D gene: TRBD1; V gene: TRBV19; J gene: TRBJ2-7; clone size: .
CDR3 protein: CASSTSLPSITSGRANEQFF; CDR3 DNA: TGTGCCAGTAGTACCAGTTTACCTTCAATAACTAGCGGGAGGGCCAATGAGCAGTTCTTC; D gene: TRBD2; V gene: TRBV19; J gene: TRBJ2-1; clone size: .
CDR3 protein: CASSFEHSYEQYF; CDR3 DNA: TGTGCCAGCAGTTTTGAGCACTCCTACGAGCAGTACTTC; D gene: .; V gene: TRBV27; J gene: TRBJ2-7; clone size: .